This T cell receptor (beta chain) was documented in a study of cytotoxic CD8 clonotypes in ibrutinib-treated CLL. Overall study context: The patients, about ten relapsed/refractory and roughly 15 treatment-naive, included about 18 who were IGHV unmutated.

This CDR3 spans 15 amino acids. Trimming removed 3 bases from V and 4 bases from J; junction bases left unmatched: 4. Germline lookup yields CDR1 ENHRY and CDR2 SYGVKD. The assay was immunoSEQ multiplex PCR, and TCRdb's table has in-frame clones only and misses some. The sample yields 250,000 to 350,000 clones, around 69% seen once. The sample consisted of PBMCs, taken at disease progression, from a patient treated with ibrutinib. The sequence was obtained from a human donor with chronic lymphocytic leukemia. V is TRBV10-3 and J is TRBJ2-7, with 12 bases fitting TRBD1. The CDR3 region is CAISDGTGGRYEQYF. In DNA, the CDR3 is TGTGCCATCAGTGACGGGACAGGGGGCCGATACGAGCAGTACTTC.